The rows below give T cell receptor beta chains drawn from one sample of a study of blood T cell repertoires in COVID-19. Repertoires were generated with immunoSEQ multiplex PCR, while TCRdb's copy carries only in-frame clones and drops some. The sample includes 250,000 to 300,000 clones, 88% seen only once; the top ten take 11%. Sequencing was performed on peripheral blood. The source is a woman in her thirties with COVID-19, enrolled during active disease. The CDR3 runs from the conserved cysteine through the conserved F or W. D genes are given only for firm matches. Not every row has a clone size; where given, it reads once, few, many or a size class.

J: TRBJ1-2
size: -
D: -
V: TRBV4-1
CDR3: CASSHTPETNYGYTF
DNA: TGCGCCAGCAGCCACACCCCGGAGACTAACTATGGCTACACCTTC

J: TRBJ1-1
size: -
D: TRBD1
V: TRBV5-1
CDR3: CASSDWTGGNTEAFF
DNA: TGCGCCAGCAGCGACTGGACAGGGGGCAACACTGAAGCTTTCTTT

J: TRBJ2-7
size: -
D: -
V: TRBV18
CDR3: CASSPPFQGGSEQYF
DNA: TGTGCCAGCTCACCACCGTTTCAGGGCGGCAGCGAGCAGTACTTC

J: TRBJ2-1
size: -
D: -
V: TRBV30
CDR3: CAWSRDNEQFF
DNA: TGTGCCTGGAGCCGGGACAATGAGCAGTTCTTC

J: TRBJ2-3
size: -
D: -
V: TRBV28
CDR3: CASSLIGGATDTQYF
DNA: TGTGCCAGCAGTTTAATTGGCGGGGCCACAGATACGCAGTATTTT

J: TRBJ2-3
size: -
D: -
V: TRBV7-9
CDR3: CASTPDRDTQYF
DNA: TGTGCCAGCACCCCGGACAGAGATACGCAGTATTTT

J: TRBJ2-7
size: -
D: TRBD2
V: TRBV5-4
CDR3: CASSSGTTAYEQYF
DNA: TGTGCCAGCAGTTCCGGGACTACCGCCTACGAGCAGTACTTC

J: TRBJ2-4
size: once
D: -
V: TRBV5-1
CDR3: CASGFDTSRGNIQYF
DNA: TGCGCCAGCGGTTTTGACACATCACGAGGGAACATTCAGTACTTC

J: TRBJ2-2
size: -
D: TRBD1
V: TRBV27
CDR3: CASSRGQGASWTGELFF
DNA: TGTGCCAGCAGCCGCGGACAGGGGGCTTCCTGGACCGGGGAGCTGTTTTTT

J: TRBJ2-3
size: few
D: -
V: TRBV6-2/TRBV6-3
CDR3: CASSQLRADTQYF
DNA: TGTGCCAGCAGCCAACTCAGGGCAGATACGCAGTATTTT

J: TRBJ2-3
size: -
D: TRBD2
V: TRBV6-6
CDR3: CASSPLGAGNTQGDTQYF
DNA: TGTGCCAGCAGTCCCTTGGGAGCGGGAAACACTCAGGGAGATACGCAGTATTTT

J: TRBJ2-7
size: -
D: TRBD2
V: TRBV30
CDR3: CAWKGLAGGVGEQYF
DNA: TGTGCCTGGAAGGGGCTAGCGGGAGGAGTGGGCGAGCAGTACTTC